The 19 T cell receptor beta chains presented below share a single source sample, sequenced in a study of blood T cell repertoires in COVID-19. Assay: immunoSEQ multiplex PCR; the TCRdb copy retains only in-frame clones and omits some. The sample holds 57,000 or so clones, over 75% seen once. The sequenced sample was peripheral blood. These receptors came from a man aged 55 to 70 with acute or convalescent COVID-19.

The rearrangement joins TRBV10-1 to TRBJ2-1; 8 bases line up with TRBD2. The CDR3 contains 15 residues. V dropped 7 bases and J dropped 0; count of bases not matched to a gene: 5. CDR1 WNHNN and CDR2 SYGVQD come from the germline V gene (reference sequence). The CDR3 sequence: CASNLREGSYNEQFF. The CDR3 nucleotides read TGCGCCAGCAATTTACGGGAGGGCTCCTACAATGAGCAGTTCTTC.

As regards this clone: Different DNA sequences within this sample yield the same CDR3. The rearrangement uses TRBV18 and TRBJ1-2, with a tentative D call TRBD1 (5 bases). With 3 bases removed from V and 2 bases from J, the gap between germline ends came to 7 bases. In germline, CDR1 is KGHSH, CDR2 LQKENI. CDR3 length equals 13 residues. The CDR3: CASSPDKNYGYTF. The CDR3 DNA follows: TGTGCCAGCTCACCGGACAAGAACTATGGCTACACCTTC.

This clone was detected a few times. The chain joins TRBV28 to TRBJ1-5; 7 bases map to TRBD1. V was clipped by 6 bases and J by 7 bases; unmatched bases: 6. CDR3 size: 13 residues. The germline gives CDR1 MDHEN, CDR2 SYDVKM. The CDR3 nucleotides read TGTGCCAGCAGCGACAGGGCACGACAGCCCCAGCATTTT. This codes for CASSDRARQPQHF.

The rearrangement links TRBV27 to TRBJ1-2; D call uncertain. V was pared by 6 bases and J by 4 bases, with 18 bases between. Germline V gene sequence: CDR1 MNHEY, CDR2 SMNVEV (reference sequence). The CDR3 contains 15 residues. CDR3 sequence reads: CASSTTSGLLYGYTF. CDR3 in DNA: TGTGCCAGCAGCACCACATCCGGACTCCTCTATGGCTACACCTTC.

This clone was picked up a small number of times. The chain combines TRBV2 with TRBJ2-7; 8 bases agree with TRBD1. This CDR3 has 13 residues. Germline CDR1 SNHLY, CDR2 FYNNEI. V was clipped by 10 bases and J by 3 bases; unmatched bases: 8. CDR3 region: CANYGQGYYEQYF. For the CDR3, the DNA is TGTGCCAACTACGGACAGGGTTACTACGAGCAGTACTTC.

The gene calls are TRBV7-2 and TRBJ2-6; no clear D. The CDR3 consists of 16 residues. Germline lookup yields CDR1 SGHTA and CDR2 FQGNSA. Trimming took off 5 bases at V and 2 bases at J, with 13 bases between the two ends. The CDR3 region is CASSIGPYAGANVLTF. CDR3 DNA: TGTGCCAGCAGCATTGGCCCATATGCTGGGGCCAACGTCCTGACTTTC.

The V call is TRBV28, the J call TRBJ1-1; 9 bases line up with TRBD1. The ends lost 6 bases at V and 7 bases at J; junction bases unmatched: 6. Germline V lookup: CDR1 MDHEN, CDR2 SYDVKM. The CDR3 spans 13 residues. The DNA of the CDR3 is TGTGCCAGCAGCCGGGGACAGGGACTTGAAGCTTTCTTT. Protein sequence: CASSRGQGLEAFF.

This clone was seen only once. The rearrangement joins TRBV28 to TRBJ1-6; D possibly corresponds to TRBD1 (5 bases). V lost 6 bases to trimming and J lost 9 bases, with 12 bases between them. Germline V gene lookup returns CDR1 MDHEN and CDR2 SYDVKM. This CDR3 is built from 13 residues. This CDR3 is CASRTDRGSPLHF. The CDR3 coding sequence is TGTGCCAGCAGGACAGACCGTGGTTCACCCCTCCACTTT.

This chain uses TRBV15 with TRBJ2-7; perhaps TRBD2 as D (5 bases). V dropped 1 base and J dropped 5 bases, with 12 bases sitting between them. CDR3 length: 14 amino acids. Germline CDR1 is LNHNV and CDR2 is YYDKDF (reference sequence). The CDR3 nucleotides read TGTGCCACCAGCAGAGTGTCGGAGGTTCACGAGCAGTACTTC. Translating gives CATSRVSEVHEQYF.

CDR3 sequence: CARRRREGHEQYF. CDR3 DNA: TGTGCCCGACGAAGGCGGGAGGGCCACGAGCAGTACTTC. This chain links TRBV6-4 with TRBJ2-7; 9 nucleotides agree with TRBD2. Unmatched junction bases numbered 10, after V lost 11 bases and J lost 5 bases. Germline V gene sequence: CDR1 MRHNA, CDR2 SNTAGT. CDR3 length equals 13 residues.

The genes are TRBV24-1 and TRBJ2-5, with a tentative D call TRBD1 (6 bases). Germline lookup yields CDR1 KGHDR and CDR2 SFDVKD. There are 15 residues in the CDR3. The V gene lost 2 bases and the J gene lost 5 bases, with 14 bases spanning the gap. The CDR3 bases are TGTGCCACCAGTGATTCACGACAGGCGGGCGAGACCCAGTACTTC. It yields the protein CATSDSRQAGETQYF.

CDR3 nucleotide sequence: TGTGCCAGCAGTGAAGACAGGGGGCGATGGGATACGCAGTATTTT. This translates into CASSEDRGRWDTQYF. The chain recombines TRBV6-1 with TRBJ2-3, with 9 bases matching TRBD1. J lost 6 bases, V lost 1 base, and 5 bases had no gene match. CDR1 is MNHNS and CDR2 is SASEGT in the germline V gene. The CDR3 sequence is 15 residues long.

The chain combines TRBV7-2 with TRBJ2-5; maybe TRBD1 (6 bases). The germline V gene has CDR1 SGHTA and CDR2 FQGNSA. The CDR3 consists of 15 residues. V was cut by 7 bases and J by 6 bases, with 21 bases left in between. The CDR3 protein is CASTLTGNSGQTQYF. CDR3 nucleotides: TGTGCCAGCACCCTAACAGGGAATTCGGGGCAGACCCAGTACTTC.

V is TRBV5-5 and J is TRBJ2-6; TRBD1 matches 9 bases. This CDR3 is 18 amino acids long. Unmatched junction bases numbered 8, after V lost 4 bases and J lost 0 bases. The V gene's germline CDR1 is SGHKS and CDR2 YYEKEE (reference sequence). CDR3 region: CASSIQGAIHSGANVLTF. DNA of the CDR3: TGTGCCAGCAGCATACAGGGGGCGATTCACTCTGGGGCCAACGTCCTGACTTTC.

The V call is TRBV20-1, the J call TRBJ2-1; TRBD2 agrees at 13 bases. This CDR3 contains 18 residues. The trim removed 3 bases at V and 0 bases at J, leaving 8 bases unmatched. Germline CDR1 and CDR2: DFQATT and SNEGSKA (reference sequence). CDR3 residues: CSASGGLAGESSYNEQFF. The CDR3 DNA sequence: TGCAGTGCTAGTGGAGGACTAGCGGGAGAGAGCTCCTACAATGAGCAGTTCTTC.

The V and J genes are TRBV25-1 and TRBJ2-1; 8 bases agree with TRBD2. Germline V gene data show CDR1 as MGHDK and CDR2 as SYGVNS. This CDR3 is 14 amino acids long. Trimming took 2 bases from V and 9 from J; bases not matched to a gene: 6. CDR3 nucleotide sequence: TGTGCCAGCAGTGAACGGACTAGCTCGGGTGAGCAGTTCTTC. As protein: CASSERTSSGEQFF.

The V gene is TRBV19, the J gene TRBJ1-2; D perhaps matches TRBD1 (6 bases). CDR1 is LNHDA, CDR2 SQIVND, per germline (reference sequence). CDR3 length: 15 residues. Trimming stripped 6 bases from V and 3 bases from J, with 17 bases between. CDR3 sequence: CASSLRGGADYGYTF. The DNA of the CDR3 is TGTGCCAGTAGCCTCCGGGGGGGCGCAGACTATGGCTACACCTTC.

J is TRBJ2-7 and V is TRBV6-5; 7 bases map to TRBD1. Germline assignment: CDR1 MNHEY and CDR2 SVGAGI. V trimming: 5 bases; J trimming: 2 bases; junction bases outside the gene matches: 9. The CDR3 runs 15 residues. In DNA, the CDR3 is TGTGCCAGCAGTAGAACCGGGACAGTACCCTACGAGCAGTACTTC. It codes for CASSRTGTVPYEQYF.

This clone showed up just a few times. The rearrangement uses TRBV29-1 and TRBJ2-5; the D gene is possibly TRBD1 (6 bases). Trimming took off 0 bases at V and 5 bases at J, with 16 bases between the two ends. This CDR3 comprises 15 residues. Germline assignment: CDR1 SQVTM and CDR2 ANQGSEA. This CDR3 is CSVEDWRQGLETQYF. The CDR3 coding sequence is TGCAGCGTTGAAGATTGGAGGCAGGGGCTTGAGACCCAGTACTTC. The whole variable domain, filled in from reference TRBV29-1 and TRBJ2-5, reads SAVISQKPSRDICQRGTSLTIQCQVDSQVTMMFWYRQQPGQSLTLIATANQGSEATYESGFVIDKFPISRPNLTFSTLTVSNMSPEDSSIYLCSVEDWRQGLETQYFGPGTRLLVL.